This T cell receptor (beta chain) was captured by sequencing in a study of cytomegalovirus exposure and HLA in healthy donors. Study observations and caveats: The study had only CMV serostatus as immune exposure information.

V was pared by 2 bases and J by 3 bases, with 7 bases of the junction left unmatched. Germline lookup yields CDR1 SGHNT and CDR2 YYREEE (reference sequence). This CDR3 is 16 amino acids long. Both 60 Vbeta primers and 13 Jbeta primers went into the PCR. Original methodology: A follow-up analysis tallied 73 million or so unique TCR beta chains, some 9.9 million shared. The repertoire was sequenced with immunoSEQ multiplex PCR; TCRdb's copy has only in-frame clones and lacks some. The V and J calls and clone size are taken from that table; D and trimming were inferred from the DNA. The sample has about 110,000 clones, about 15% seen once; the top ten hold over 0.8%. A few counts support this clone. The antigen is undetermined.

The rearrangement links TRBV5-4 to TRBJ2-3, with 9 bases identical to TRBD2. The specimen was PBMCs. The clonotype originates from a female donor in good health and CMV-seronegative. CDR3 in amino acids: CASSFGGSGRTDTQYF. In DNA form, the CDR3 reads TGTGCCAGCAGCTTTGGAGGTAGCGGGAGAACAGATACGCAGTATTTT. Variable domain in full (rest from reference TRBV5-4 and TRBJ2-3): ETGVTQSPTHLIKTRGQQVTLRCSSQSGHNTVSWYQQALGQGPQFIFQYYREEENGRGNFPPRFSGLQFPNYSSELNVNALELDDSALYLCASSFGGSGRTDTQYFGPGTRLTVL.